This TCR beta chain was sequenced for a study of T cell repertoires in cytomegalovirus infection. About the research overall: Matching HLA type and CMV infection were both indicated by public TCR beta signatures.

Germline CDR1 and CDR2: SQVTM and ANQGSEA. V shed 1 base and J shed 10 bases, with 11 bases lying between them. CDR3 length: 12 amino acids. Whole-study findings and limits: HLA-C-restricted TCR beta clonotypes specific for CMV led the ex vivo response.

TCRdb reprocessed the reads with MiXCR, giving one entry per CDR3 protein. The sample consists of 150,000 to 200,000 distinct CDR3 sequences, about 15% of them appearing once. There are many counts of this clonotype. Its antigen is undetermined. Sequencing was done on a sample of PBMCs. This sequence joins TRBV29-1 and TRBJ2-4; D is ambiguous. The TCR originated in a human donor in good health (CMV status not recorded). Some clones in this sample may be carry-over from other donors' samples. The CDR3 loop is CSVEVVVGIQYF. The CDR3 DNA sequence: TGCAGCGTTGAAGTAGTTGTGGGAATTCAGTACTTC.